Detailed here is one TCR beta chain. Its antigen is still unknown. This entry comes from a study of PD-1 blockade in classical Hodgkin lymphoma. Study-wide background: The study gave patients nivolumab 3 mg/kg intravenously every 2 weeks.

Germline V gene lookup returns CDR1 MGHDK and CDR2 SYGVNS. V was cut by 3 bases and J by 5 bases, with 10 bases left in between. CDR3 length: 14 residues. All trial patients relapsed after autologous stem cell transplantation. Points from the study as a whole: CD4+ TCR diversity rose significantly by C4D1, and CD8+ TCR diversity did not. In newly diagnosed patients, baseline TCR diversity was reportedly below that of healthy donors.

Libraries were prepared by immunoSEQ multiplex PCR; TCRdb keeps only in-frame clonotypes and omits some of them. The sample has tens of thousands of clones; more than 75% are singletons. This receptor was taken from a human donor with classical Hodgkin lymphoma. The source was peripheral blood mononuclear cells (PBMCs), collected before the second cycle of nivolumab. The chain combines TRBV25-1 with TRBJ1-4; D is unresolved. The CDR3 DNA reads TGTGCCAGCAGTGAGATCCAGGCGAATGAAAAACTGTTTTTT. This gives the protein CASSEIQANEKLFF.